These 10 T cell receptor beta chains originate from one sample sequenced in a study of blood T cell repertoires in COVID-19. TCRdb's table, derived via immunoSEQ multiplex PCR, lists solely in-frame clones and lacks some. Seen here are 200,000 to 300,000 clones, 81% observed once, and the top ten hold 7.5%. The specimen sequenced was peripheral blood. The receptors were gathered from an elderly woman with COVID-19, enrolled during active disease.

This clone appeared a few times. V gene TRBV7-9 combines with J gene TRBJ2-4, with D possibly TRBD2 on 6 matching bases. V shed 4 bases and J shed 5 bases, with 9 bases lying between them. This CDR3 contains 13 residues. Per the germline V gene, CDR1 is SEHNR and CDR2 is FQNEAQ (reference sequence). The CDR3 reads CASSSPGENIQYF. The CDR3 DNA reads as TGTGCCAGCAGCTCCCCGGGGGAAAACATTCAGTACTTC.

The rearrangement links TRBV30 to TRBJ1-5, with D perhaps TRBD1 (5 bases). Germline V gives CDR1 GTSNPN, CDR2 SVGIG (reference sequence). This CDR3 is built from 16 residues. Between the trimmed V and J ends, which lost 0 bases and 6 bases, there was a span of 18 bases. The CDR3 spells CAWSVVGAPGGQPQHF. The CDR3 DNA reads as TGTGCCTGGAGTGTAGTCGGGGCGCCGGGGGGTCAGCCCCAGCATTTT.

The gene calls are TRBV6-6 and TRBJ1-5, with D possibly TRBD1 on 6 matching bases. With 6 bases removed from V and 2 bases from J, the gap between germline ends came to 17 bases. CDR3 length: 16 amino acids. Germline lookup yields CDR1 MNHNY and CDR2 SVGAGI (reference sequence). In DNA, the CDR3 is TGTGCCAGCAGCCAAGGACAGCTCGGGGGCAATCAGCCCCAGCATTTT. Translated, it gives CASSQGQLGGNQPQHF.

This rearrangement joins TRBV28 to TRBJ1-4; 9 bases line up with TRBD1. Germline CDR1 reads MDHEN; CDR2 reads SYDVKM. The CDR3 is 14 amino acids. With V trimmed by 6 bases and J by 8 bases, 7 bases remained unmatched. Here the CDR3 reads CASREPGQGEKLFF. DNA of the CDR3: TGTGCCAGCAGGGAGCCGGGACAGGGCGAAAAACTGTTTTTT. The full variable domain, in which reference TRBV28 and TRBJ1-4 provide the parts outside the CDR3, is DVKVTQSSRYLVKRTGEKVFLECVQDMDHENMFWYRQDPGLGLRLIYFSYDVKMKEKGDIPEGYSVSREKKERFSLILESASTNQTSMYLCASREPGQGEKLFFGSGTQLSVL.

CDR3 amino acids: CASSHGQGDGYTF. CDR3 DNA sequence: TGTGCCAGCAGCCATGGACAGGGTGATGGCTACACCTTC. J is TRBJ1-2 and V is TRBV9, with 8 positions matching TRBD1. CDR1 and CDR2 from the germline V gene are SGDLS and YYNGEE. The length of the CDR3 is 13 residues. Trimming removed 4 bases from V and 6 bases from J; junction bases left unmatched: 5. The entire variable domain, with the rest obtained from reference TRBV9 and TRBJ1-2, is as follows: DSGVTQTPKHLITATGQRVTLRCSPRSGDLSVYWYQQSLDQGLQFLIQYYNGEERAKGNILERFSAQQFPDLHSELNLSSLELGDSALYFCASSHGQGDGYTFGSGTRLTVV.

The rearrangement joins TRBV9 to TRBJ1-6; 8 nucleotides align to TRBD1. The J segment lost 8 bases and the V segment lost 0 bases, leaving 10 bases of the junction unmatched. CDR1 and CDR2 from the germline V gene are SGDLS and YYNGEE. There are 17 residues in the CDR3. The CDR3 DNA reads as TGTGCCAGCAGCGTAGGGGGGGGGACAGGCTCGGATTCACCCCTCCACTTT. Translation: CASSVGGGTGSDSPLHF.

In its sample, this clone was seen a few times. The rearrangement links TRBV27 to TRBJ1-1; maybe TRBD1 (5 bases). Germline loops: CDR1 MNHEY, CDR2 SMNVEV (reference sequence). The CDR3 loop spans 10 amino acids. V was pared by 4 bases and J by 11 bases, with 8 bases between. CDR3 in amino acids: CASSWGEAFF. In DNA, the CDR3 is TGTGCCAGCAGTTGGGGGGAGGCTTTCTTT.

The chain uses TRBV12-3 or TRBV12-4 and TRBJ1-2; maybe TRBD1 (5 bases). The V gene lost 7 bases and the J gene lost 7 bases, with 16 bases spanning the gap. This CDR3 contains 13 residues. The CDR3 loop is CASNLGQLSGYTF. The CDR3 DNA is TGTGCCAGCAACTTGGGGCAGCTCAGTGGCTACACCTTC.

This chain uses TRBV9 with TRBJ1-1; 10 nucleotides line up with TRBD1. Trimming at V came to 0 bases and at J to 2 bases, leaving 4 bases not matched to a gene. This CDR3 comprises 16 residues. Germline lookup yields CDR1 SGDLS and CDR2 YYNGEE. The CDR3 sequence: CASSVAPTGGNTEAFF. CDR3 DNA: TGTGCCAGCAGCGTAGCTCCGACAGGGGGCAACACTGAAGCTTTCTTT. The full variable domain, rest sourced from reference TRBV9 and TRBJ1-1, is DSGVTQTPKHLITATGQRVTLRCSPRSGDLSVYWYQQSLDQGLQFLIQYYNGEERAKGNILERFSAQQFPDLHSELNLSSLELGDSALYFCASSVAPTGGNTEAFFGQGTRLTVV.

The rearrangement joins TRBV3-1 (or the pseudogene TRBV3-2) to TRBJ1-6, with 8 bases fitting TRBD1. With V trimmed by 5 bases and J by 0 bases, 12 bases remained unmatched. The germline V gene encodes CDR1 LGHDT and CDR2 YNNKEL (reference sequence). CDR3 length equals 19 residues. The CDR3 reads CASSEQTGAKSSYNSPLHF. CDR3 sequence (DNA): TGTGCCAGCAGCGAACAGACAGGGGCCAAGAGCTCCTATAATTCACCCCTCCACTTT.